The clone carrying this T cell receptor beta chain came up a few times. Its antigen is as yet unknown. This record comes from a study of T-cell memory formation after mild COVID-19. TCRdb processed the 5' RACE reads anew with MiXCR; each CDR3 protein has one entry. The table includes 150,000 to 200,000 distinct CDR3 sequences, roughly 14% detected once. Study-level findings and limits: Clones shrinking between day 15 and 85 showed a balanced CD4/CD8 split, and those that grew later tilted toward CD4+.

The CDR3 has 15 amino acids. V lost 0 bases and J 7 bases, leaving 18 bases between the germline ends. Germline CDR1 and CDR2: DFQATT and SNEGSKA (reference sequence). The TCR sequence derives from an adult woman who had mild COVID-19 (a few samples of this study predate the infection). Cell type and time point are not known. Sequenced sample: PBMCs or a T cell subset sorted from them (not recorded which). V gene TRBV20-1 combines with J gene TRBJ1-1; the D is unclear. For the CDR3, the DNA is TGCAGTGCTAGAGATCTATCTTCACCCGGCGTTGAAGCTTTCTTT. Translating it yields CSARDLSSPGVEAFF.